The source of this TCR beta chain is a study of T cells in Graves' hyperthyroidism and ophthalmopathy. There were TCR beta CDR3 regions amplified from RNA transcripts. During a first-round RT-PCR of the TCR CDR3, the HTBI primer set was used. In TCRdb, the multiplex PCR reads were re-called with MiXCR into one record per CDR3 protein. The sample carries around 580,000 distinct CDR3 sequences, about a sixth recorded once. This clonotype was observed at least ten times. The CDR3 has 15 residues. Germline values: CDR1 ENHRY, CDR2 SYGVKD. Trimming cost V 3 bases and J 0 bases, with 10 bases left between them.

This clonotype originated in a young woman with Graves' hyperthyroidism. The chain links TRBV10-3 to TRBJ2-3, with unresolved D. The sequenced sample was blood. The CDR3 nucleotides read TGTGCCATCAGTGAAACCCTTCTTAGCACAGATACGCAGTATTTT. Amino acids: CAISETLLSTDTQYF.